This is a list of T cell receptor beta chains from one sample in a study of beta chain features in type 1 diabetes. Profiled with immunoSEQ multiplex PCR; TCRdb holds only in-frame clones, not every one. The sample carries 970,000 or so clones, 15% to 20% recorded once. The sample comprised naive CD4+ T cells from blood. Receptors originate from a woman aged 18-30 years in good health. The CDR3 runs from the conserved cysteine through the conserved F or W. D genes are given only for firm matches. A clone size is listed for some rows: how often the clone was seen (once, few, many), or a class if it is expanded.

abundance	d_gene	v_gene	j_gene	CDR3nt	CDR3aa
-	-	TRBV4-3	TRBJ2-7	TGCGCCAGCAGCCAAGTGGCTGGAGCCTACGAGCAGTACTTC	CASSQVAGAYEQYF
-	-	TRBV5-1	TRBJ2-5	TGCGCCAGCAGCTTCTCAGCTGAGGAGACCCAGTACTTC	CASSFSAEETQYF
few	-	TRBV21-1	TRBJ2-3	TGTGCCAGCAGCAAAATCAACCCGGGACAGGGCACAGATACGCAGTATTTT	CASSKINPGQGTDTQYF
-	-	TRBV2	TRBJ2-6	TGTGCCAGCTCCGGGACCCGAACGCTCTCTGGGGCCAACGTCCTGACTTTC	CASSGTRTLSGANVLTF
-	-	TRBV7-9	TRBJ2-7	TGTGCCAGCAGCCGACTGGCTTTCTACGAGCAGTACTTC	CASSRLAFYEQYF
-	TRBD2	TRBV29-1	TRBJ2-5	TGCAGCGCGACAATACTAGCGGGACACAAGACCAGCGAGACCCAGTACTTC	CSATILAGHKTSETQYF
-	-	TRBV11-2	TRBJ1-5	TGTGCCAGCAGCTCATCGGGGTATCAGCCCCAGCATTTT	CASSSSGYQPQHF
few	TRBD1	TRBV5-4	TRBJ1-1	TGTGCCAGCAGCATCAGGACAGGGTTGAACACTGAAGCTTTCTTT	CASSIRTGLNTEAFF
once	TRBD2	TRBV11-3	TRBJ2-1	TGTGCCAGCAGCTTGACTAGCGGGAGGGCCGATCCTAACAATGAGCAGTTCTTC	CASSLTSGRADPNNEQFF
-	TRBD2	TRBV7-2	TRBJ2-3	TGTGCCAGCAGCTTAGTCAGCGGGGGCACAGATACGCAGTATTTT	CASSLVSGGTDTQYF
-	-	TRBV15	TRBJ2-1	TGTGCCACCAGCAGAGCGCCTGGAAACTATGAGCAGTTCTTC	CATSRAPGNYEQFF
few	-	TRBV20-1	TRBJ1-5	TGCAGTGCCGCGAACAATCAGCCCCAGCATTTT	CSAANNQPQHF
few	-	TRBV14	TRBJ2-1	TGTGCCAGCAGCCAACTGAAATCTTTCAATGAGCAGTTCTTC	CASSQLKSFNEQFF
-	TRBD2	TRBV2	TRBJ2-1	TGTGCCAGCAGCAAAACCGGGACTATGGGCAATGAGCAGTTCTTC	CASSKTGTMGNEQFF
-	TRBD1	TRBV29-1	TRBJ1-4	TGCAGCGCCTTGGACAGGCAGGGGGAAAAACTGTTTTTT	CSALDRQGEKLFF
few	-	TRBV7-2	TRBJ2-1	TGTGCCAGCAGCTTAGATCCCGACAGGCGGCCCTACAATGAGCAGTTCTTC	CASSLDPDRRPYNEQFF
few	-	TRBV4-3	TRBJ2-5	TGCGCCAGCAGCCAAGATGTTAAGTACTTC	CASSQDVKYF
many	-	TRBV21-1	TRBJ2-7	TGTGCCAGGTCGGGAAACAGGGGGCGATACGAGCAGTACTTC	CARSGNRGRYEQYF
few	-	TRBV28	TRBJ2-7	TGTGCCAGCAGTCCTGGCGGGGCCGTCTCCTACGAGCAGTACTTC	CASSPGGAVSYEQYF
few	-	TRBV15	TRBJ2-6	TGTGCCACCAGCAGACGTACTTCTGGGGCCAACGTCCTGACTTTC	CATSRRTSGANVLTF
few	TRBD2	TRBV19	TRBJ2-5	TGTGCCAGTAGTATTCGGCACGAGAGCGGGAAGACCCAGTACTTC	CASSIRHESGKTQYF
-	-	TRBV6-5	TRBJ2-1	TGTGCCATCAGTGAGTGGAGGGACAATGAGCAGTTCTTC	CAISEWRDNEQFF
few	-	TRBV19	TRBJ2-5	TGTGCCAGTAAATCGAGGGTAGGATATGAGACCCAGTACTTC	CASKSRVGYETQYF
few	TRBD1	TRBV6-1	TRBJ1-3	TGTGCCAGCAGTGAATTTACCGGGACAGGAGTTGGAAACACCATATATTTT	CASSEFTGTGVGNTIYF
few	-	TRBV4-2	TRBJ1-2	TGTGCCAGCAGCCACAAGGGGGTGGACTATGGCTACACCTTC	CASSHKGVDYGYTF
-	TRBD2	TRBV7-2	TRBJ2-1	TGTGCCAGCAGCTTAGAGGGAACTAGCGGGAGAGGCCAGTTCTTC	CASSLEGTSGRGQFF
few	TRBD2	TRBV9	TRBJ2-7	TGTGCCAGCAGCCCCCGGACTAGCGGCTCCTACGAGCAGTACTTC	CASSPRTSGSYEQYF
-	-	TRBV7-8	TRBJ2-3	TGTGCCAGCAGCTTAGAGCAAACGTATCCGCGTACGCAGTATTTT	CASSLEQTYPRTQYF
-	-	TRBV7-9	TRBJ2-7	TGTGCCAGCAGCTTAGGGCCCCACTACGAGCAGTACTTC	CASSLGPHYEQYF
few	-	TRBV7-9	TRBJ2-2	TGTGCCGTGACAGGTCAGGAGCTGTTTTTT	CAVTGQELFF
-	TRBD1	TRBV5-4	TRBJ2-6	TGTGCCAGCAGCCAGACGGGACAGGGAGCTGGGGCCAACGTCCTGACTTTC	CASSQTGQGAGANVLTF
-	-	TRBV10-3	TRBJ2-3	TGTGCCATCATTTGTACGCAGTATTTT	CAIICTQYF
few	-	TRBV2	TRBJ1-5	TGTGCCAGCAGTTATGACAGTGTCGGCAATCAGCCCCAGCATTTT	CASSYDSVGNQPQHF
few	TRBD1	TRBV28	TRBJ2-7	TGTGCCAGCAGTTCCGGGACAGGGTTCGTAGGATCCTCCTACGAGCAGTACTTC	CASSSGTGFVGSSYEQYF
-	-	TRBV5-1	TRBJ2-7	TGCGCCAGCAGCTCGGGGACGGAAACCTACGAGCAGTACTTC	CASSSGTETYEQYF
few	TRBD2	TRBV19	TRBJ2-1	TGTGCCAGTAGTAGCCTAGCGGGAGGTTATTTCTACAATGAGCAGTTCTTC	CASSSLAGGYFYNEQFF
few	-	TRBV5-4	TRBJ2-4	TGTGCCAGCAGCTTGGCCTGGCCCTCTTCGGCCAAAAACATTCAGTACTTC	CASSLAWPSSAKNIQYF